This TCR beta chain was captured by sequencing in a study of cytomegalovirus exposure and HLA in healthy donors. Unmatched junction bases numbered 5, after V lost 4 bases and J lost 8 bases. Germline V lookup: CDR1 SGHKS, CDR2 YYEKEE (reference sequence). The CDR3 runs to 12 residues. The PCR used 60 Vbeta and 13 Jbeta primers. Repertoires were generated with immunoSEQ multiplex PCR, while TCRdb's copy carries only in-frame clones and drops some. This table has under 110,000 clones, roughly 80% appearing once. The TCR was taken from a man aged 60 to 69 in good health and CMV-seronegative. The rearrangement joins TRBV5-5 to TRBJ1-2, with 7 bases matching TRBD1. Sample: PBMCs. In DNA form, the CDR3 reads TGTGCCAGCAGCAGGGACAGCCCAGGCTACACCTTC. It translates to CASSRDSPGYTF.